These 32 T cell receptor beta chains originate from one sample sequenced in a study of shared clonotypes between healthy human individuals. Data came from immunoSEQ multiplex PCR; TCRdb stores just in-frame clones and leaves some out. The table lists a few hundred thousand clones, more than 75% of them singletons. Sequenced material: memory CD8+ T cells sorted from blood. Subset meaning: CD45RO+ cells pooled with CCR7-negative TemRA cells. The receptors were sampled from a man between 18 and 35 years old in good health.

The rearrangement joins TRBV6-5 to TRBJ1-2; D gene unclear. The germline gives CDR1 MNHEY, CDR2 SVGAGI. The ends were cut back, 4 bases at V and 4 bases at J, with 16 bases in the middle. CDR3 length: 15 amino acids. The CDR3: CASSSLPGPGYGYTF. CDR3 bases: TGTGCCAGCAGTTCCCTGCCTGGACCAGGCTATGGCTACACCTTC.

The chain employs TRBV19 and TRBJ2-2; D unclear. CDR1 is LNHDA and CDR2 is SQIVND in the germline V gene (reference sequence). V was cut by 1 base and J by 6 bases, with 6 bases left in between. This CDR3 contains 13 residues. CDR3 DNA sequence: TGTGCCAGTAGTATAGCCGTGTCCGGGGAGCTGTTTTTT. Translating it yields CASSIAVSGELFF.

The rearrangement links TRBV4-3 to TRBJ2-3; TRBD2 aligns across 7 bases. V was clipped by 5 bases and J by 0 bases; unmatched bases: 5. This CDR3 is built from 15 residues. The V gene's germline CDR1 is LGHNA and CDR2 YSLEER. CDR3: CASSFLAASTDTQYF. DNA for the CDR3: TGCGCCAGCAGCTTTCTAGCGGCTAGCACAGATACGCAGTATTTT.

CDR3 sequence reads: CASSSLERALREQFF. Written as DNA, the CDR3 is TGTGCCAGCAGCAGCCTAGAGCGGGCTCTAAGAGAGCAGTTCTTC. The chain joins TRBV13 to TRBJ2-1; D perhaps matches TRBD2 (6 bases). V dropped 5 bases and J dropped 10 bases, with 21 bases sitting between them. Per germline, CDR1 PRHDT and CDR2 FYEKMQ (reference sequence). This CDR3 has 15 residues. Variable domain in full (rest from reference TRBV13 and TRBJ2-1): AAGVIQSPRHLIKEKRETATLKCYPIPRHDTVYWYQQGPGQDPQFLISFYEKMQSDKGSIPDRFSAQQFSDYHSELNMSSLELGDSALYFCASSSLERALREQFFGPGTRLTVL.

This clone was seen many times. This rearrangement joins TRBV7-9 to TRBJ1-6; D gene unclear. V was trimmed by 4 bases and J by 0 bases, leaving 13 bases between them. The CDR3 is made up of 17 amino acids. CDR1 and CDR2 from the germline V gene are SEHNR and FQNEAQ (reference sequence). The chain's CDR3 is CASSSVGKSSYNSPLHF. CDR3 sequence (DNA): TGTGCCAGCAGCTCGGTAGGGAAAAGCTCCTATAATTCACCCCTCCACTTT.

The chain has TRBV13 and TRBJ2-7, with 10 bases fitting TRBD1. The V segment lost 6 bases and the J segment 4 bases; nucleotides outside the gene matches: 9. Germline CDR1 PRHDT, CDR2 FYEKMQ (reference sequence). The CDR3 totals 15 residues. The DNA of the CDR3 is TGTGCCAGCAGTCTCAAAGGGACAGGGGCTTACGAGCAGTACTTC. Protein: CASSLKGTGAYEQYF.

V is TRBV6-1 and J is TRBJ2-7, with 8 bases aligning to TRBD1. The J segment lost 1 base and the V segment lost 11 bases, leaving 7 bases of the junction unmatched. Per germline, CDR1 MNHNS and CDR2 SASEGT. CDR3 length equals 13 residues. CDR3 protein: CAGVGQESYEQYF. CDR3 coding DNA: TGTGCCGGAGTGGGACAGGAATCCTACGAGCAGTACTTC.

The chain couples TRBV9 to TRBJ1-5, with a possible D match to TRBD1 (6 bases). Germline lookup yields CDR1 SGDLS and CDR2 YYNGEE. Deletions cut 3 bases from V and 3 bases from J, with 10 bases between. The CDR3 totals 14 residues. For the CDR3, the DNA is TGTGCCAGCAGCGAGGGGGGTACCAATCAGCCCCAGCATTTT. Amino acids: CASSEGGTNQPQHF.

This chain links TRBV2 with TRBJ1-1, with D unclear. Germline V CDR1 and CDR2: SNHLY, FYNNEI. V dropped 3 bases and J dropped 4 bases, with 6 bases sitting between them. The CDR3 is 12 residues long. CDR3 protein: CASSDRFTEAFF. CDR3 coding DNA: TGTGCCAGCAGTGACAGATTCACTGAAGCTTTCTTT.

The chain recombines TRBV7-8 with TRBJ2-7; D remains unclear. The CDR3 is 13 residues long. The germline V and J ends were trimmed by 3 bases and 1 base, with 7 bases remaining between them. The germline V gene encodes CDR1 SGHVS and CDR2 FQNEAQ. Written as DNA, the CDR3 is TGTGCCAGCAGCTTCCTTGAATCCTACGAGCAGTACTTC. This translates into CASSFLESYEQYF.

This CDR3 reads CASSLFSGQAPYEQYF. CDR3 DNA: TGCGCCAGCAGCCTTTTCTCGGGACAGGCACCCTACGAGCAGTACTTC. The V and J genes are TRBV5-1 and TRBJ2-7; TRBD1 matches at 8 bases. The CDR3 extends over 16 amino acids. The V segment lost 4 bases and the J segment 2 bases; nucleotides outside the gene matches: 11. Per the germline V gene, CDR1 is SGHRS and CDR2 is YFSETQ.

This clone was found many times. The genes are TRBV6-6 and TRBJ2-1; 7 bases fit TRBD1. Trimming removed 2 bases from V and 6 bases from J; junction bases left unmatched: 7. This CDR3 is 15 amino acids long. The germline V gene has CDR1 MNHNY and CDR2 SVGAGI (reference sequence). The CDR3 region is CASSYGHSGGNEQFF. As DNA, the CDR3 is TGTGCCAGCAGTTACGGACATTCAGGGGGCAATGAGCAGTTCTTC.

CDR3 loop: CASSLGQGFAYEQYF. For the CDR3, the DNA is TGTGCCAGCAGCTTAGGGCAGGGGTTCGCCTACGAGCAGTACTTC. The rearrangement uses TRBV7-9 and TRBJ2-7; tentative D call: TRBD1 (6 bases). Per germline, CDR1 SEHNR and CDR2 FQNEAQ (reference sequence). The CDR3 is made up of 15 amino acids. Trimming took 1 base from V and 2 from J, leaving 12 bases between them.

The J gene is TRBJ2-2, the V gene TRBV6-5; D call uncertain. The V gene lost 6 bases and the J gene lost 2 bases, with 7 bases spanning the gap. The germline gives CDR1 MNHEY, CDR2 SVGAGI. The CDR3 extends over 13 amino acids. In DNA form, the CDR3 reads TGTGCCAGCAGAAGACCTAACACCGGGGAGCTGTTTTTT. It codes for CASRRPNTGELFF.

This clone occurred a few times. The chain joins TRBV7-8 to TRBJ2-7; no definite D call. CDR3 length: 14 residues. The ends were cut back, 4 bases at V and 1 base at J, with 11 bases in the middle. Germline V gene lookup returns CDR1 SGHVS and CDR2 FQNEAQ. The CDR3 coding sequence is TGTGCCAGCAGCTCGCCAGAGCTTTCCTACGAGCAGTACTTC. Encoded protein: CASSSPELSYEQYF.

This chain connects TRBV10-1 to TRBJ2-3, with D unclear. Germline values: CDR1 WNHNN, CDR2 SYGVQD (reference sequence). V lost 0 bases to trimming and J lost 2 bases, with 15 bases between them. This CDR3 is 17 amino acids long. The CDR3 spells CASSESKGTWNTDTQYF. CDR3 sequence (DNA): TGCGCCAGCAGTGAGTCTAAAGGCACTTGGAACACAGATACGCAGTATTTT.

V is TRBV7-6 and J is TRBJ1-3; 7 bases fit TRBD1. This CDR3 has 16 residues. Germline-derived CDR1 and CDR2 are SGHVS and FNYEAQ. Trimming took 5 bases from V and 3 from J; bases not matched to a gene: 10. In nucleotides, the CDR3 is TGTGCCAGCAGCCCACCGACAGGGAGTTATGGAAACACCATATATTTT. It codes for CASSPPTGSYGNTIYF.

The chain recombines TRBV30 with TRBJ1-2; D is ambiguous. CDR3 size: 12 residues. The V end lost 0 bases, the J end lost 8 bases, and 10 bases lay between the germline ends. The germline V gene has CDR1 GTSNPN and CDR2 SVGIG (reference sequence). CDR3 in amino acids: CAWSVRSGGYTF. CDR3 in DNA: TGTGCCTGGAGTGTAAGGAGCGGAGGCTACACCTTC.

The chain links TRBV6-5 to TRBJ1-2; D not certain. The germline CDR1 and CDR2 sequences are MNHEY and SVGAGI. Trimming left V 0 bases short and J 6 bases short, with 11 bases between. The CDR3 has 14 residues. CDR3 region: CASSYSSGVDGYTF. The CDR3 region has the DNA TGTGCCAGCAGTTACTCGTCCGGGGTCGATGGCTACACCTTC.

The rearrangement uses TRBV9 and TRBJ2-2, with TRBD2 matching over 8 bases. J gave up 5 bases and V 0 bases, and 3 bases lay outside the gene matches. Germline CDR1 SGDLS, CDR2 YYNGEE. This CDR3 comprises 15 residues. This CDR3 reads CASSVGASGTGELFF. The DNA for the CDR3 is TGTGCCAGCAGCGTAGGAGCTAGCGGGACCGGGGAGCTGTTTTTT.

The chain employs TRBV11-2 and TRBJ2-5; D is undetermined. The germline V gene has CDR1 SGHAT and CDR2 FQNNGV. The CDR3 spans 13 residues. Trimming removed 0 bases from V and 4 bases from J, with 6 bases in between. CDR3 sequence reads: CASSLDLGETQYF. Here the CDR3 DNA reads TGTGCCAGCAGCTTAGATCTAGGAGAGACCCAGTACTTC.

V gene TRBV5-3 combines with J gene TRBJ2-7; the D gene is possibly TRBD1 (6 bases). TRBV5-3 carries the ORF label, with uncertain function. The CDR3 has 17 residues. Trimming shortened V by 1 base and J by 7 bases, and 24 bases separated the two germline ends. This CDR3 is CARSLTGTDSLMREQYF. The CDR3, as DNA: TGTGCCAGAAGCTTGACCGGGACGGACAGTTTGATGAGGGAGCAGTACTTC.

This clone appeared a single time. The chain joins TRBV28 to TRBJ2-5; either TRBD1 or TRBD2 may supply D (5 bases each). The CDR3 is 14 residues long. Germline V CDR1 and CDR2: MDHEN, SYDVKM. V shed 5 bases and J shed 2 bases, with 12 bases lying between them. CDR3 region: CASSPSGAQETQYF. CDR3 nucleotide sequence: TGTGCCAGCAGTCCGTCCGGGGCGCAAGAGACCCAGTACTTC. Complete variable domain (other parts from reference TRBV28 and TRBJ2-5): DVKVTQSSRYLVKRTGEKVFLECVQDMDHENMFWYRQDPGLGLRLIYFSYDVKMKEKGDIPEGYSVSREKKERFSLILESASTNQTSMYLCASSPSGAQETQYFGPGTRLLVL.

V gene TRBV2 combines with J gene TRBJ2-3, with D possibly TRBD1 on 5 matching bases. The CDR3 is 15 residues long. V dropped 10 bases and J dropped 2 bases, with 19 bases sitting between them. Germline V lookup: CDR1 SNHLY, CDR2 FYNNEI. Here the CDR3 DNA reads TGTGCCACAAGGGTCCAGGGATATATCACAGATACGCAGTATTTT. The encoded protein is CATRVQGYITDTQYF.

The J gene is TRBJ2-3, the V gene TRBV10-3; 12 nucleotides align to TRBD2. The CDR3 is 15 residues long. Germline values: CDR1 ENHRY, CDR2 SYGVKD. V was clipped by 6 bases and J by 3 bases; unmatched bases: 4. CDR3 nucleotides: TGTGCCATCAGCCGGACTAGCGGGGAGACAGATACGCAGTATTTT. Protein product: CAISRTSGETDTQYF.

The genes are TRBV28 and TRBJ2-7; D tentatively reads TRBD1 or TRBD2 (7 bases each). CDR1 and CDR2 (germline): MDHEN, SYDVKM. The CDR3 runs to 14 residues. V was cut by 7 bases and J by 2 bases, with 15 bases left in between. CDR3 in DNA: TGTGCCAGCACCGGGGGGACAGTTCCCTACGAGCAGTACTTC. It specifies CASTGGTVPYEQYF.

This clone was recorded once. V is TRBV30 and J is TRBJ1-3; D is unclear. Trimming stripped 3 bases from V and 4 bases from J, with 13 bases between. The CDR3 has 14 amino acids. CDR1 is GTSNPN, CDR2 SVGIG, per germline (reference sequence). CDR3 in amino acids: CAWRGSIEGNTIYF. The CDR3 DNA sequence: TGTGCCTGGAGGGGAAGCATCGAGGGAAACACCATATATTTT.

V gene TRBV28 combines with J gene TRBJ1-2, with D possibly being TRBD1 (5 bases). Germline CDR1 MDHEN, CDR2 SYDVKM. With 3 bases removed from V and 4 bases from J, the gap between germline ends came to 15 bases. The CDR3 contains 15 residues. This CDR3 is CASSLYRRLLYGYTF. The CDR3 DNA reads as TGTGCCAGCAGTTTGTACAGGAGACTTCTCTATGGCTACACCTTC.

The V and J genes are TRBV27 and TRBJ1-5; 7 bases map to TRBD1. Unmatched junction bases numbered 6, after V lost 4 bases and J lost 6 bases. CDR1 is MNHEY, CDR2 SMNVEV, per germline (reference sequence). The CDR3 sequence is 14 residues long. The CDR3 sequence is CASSSQGDSQPQHF. The CDR3 DNA reads TGTGCCAGCAGTTCTCAGGGGGATAGTCAGCCCCAGCATTTT.

This sequence joins TRBV5-1 and TRBJ2-7; 9 positions match TRBD1. CDR1 and CDR2 (germline): SGHRS, YFSETQ. V gave up 4 bases and J gave up 5 bases; unmatched junction bases: 10. CDR3 length equals 15 residues. The CDR3 sequence is CASSHFYGTGNEQYF. The CDR3 DNA reads TGCGCCAGCAGCCACTTCTATGGGACAGGGAACGAGCAGTACTTC.

This rearrangement joins TRBV5-6 to TRBJ2-1, with 8 bases matching TRBD1. J lost 0 bases, V lost 2 bases, and 7 bases had no gene match. Looked up from germline, CDR1 is SGHDT and CDR2 is YYEEEE. There are 17 residues in the CDR3. This chain's CDR3 is CASSLLQGETSYNEQFF. The CDR3 nucleotides read TGTGCCAGCAGCTTATTACAGGGGGAAACCTCCTACAATGAGCAGTTCTTC.

The chain couples TRBV4-3 to TRBJ1-1; maybe TRBD1 (5 bases). CDR1 is LGHNA and CDR2 is YSLEER in the germline V gene. The CDR3 loop spans 14 amino acids. The V gene lost 4 bases and the J gene lost 1 base, with 10 bases spanning the gap. CDR3 nucleotide sequence: TGCGCCAGCAGCCTAGACCAGGGGAACACTGAAGCTTTCTTT. Translating it yields CASSLDQGNTEAFF.